This entry describes one TCR beta chain. This entry is derived from a study of blood T cell repertoires in COVID-19. Germline CDR1 SEHNR, CDR2 FQNEAQ (reference sequence). V lost 9 bases to trimming and J lost 0 bases; unmatched junction nucleotides: 5. The CDR3 loop spans 14 amino acids. TCRdb's copy holds only in-frame clones and misses some; the assay was immunoSEQ multiplex PCR. The table shows more than 85,000 clones, with roughly 92% occurring only once. The J gene is TRBJ1-3, the V gene TRBV7-9, with 7 bases fitting TRBD1. The sequenced sample was peripheral blood. The clonotype was recovered from a woman aged 45-59 years with COVID-19, enrolled during active disease. In nucleotides, the CDR3 is TGTGCCAGTAAACAGGGGATCTCTGGAAACACCATATATTTT. Translation gives CASKQGISGNTIYF. The complete variable domain, with remaining parts taken from reference TRBV7-9 and TRBJ1-3, reads DTGVSQNPRHKITKRGQNVTFRCDPISEHNRLYWYRQTLGQGPEFLTYFQNEAQLEKSRLLSDRFSAERPKGSFSTLEIQRTEQGDSAMYLCASKQGISGNTIYFGEGSWLTVV.